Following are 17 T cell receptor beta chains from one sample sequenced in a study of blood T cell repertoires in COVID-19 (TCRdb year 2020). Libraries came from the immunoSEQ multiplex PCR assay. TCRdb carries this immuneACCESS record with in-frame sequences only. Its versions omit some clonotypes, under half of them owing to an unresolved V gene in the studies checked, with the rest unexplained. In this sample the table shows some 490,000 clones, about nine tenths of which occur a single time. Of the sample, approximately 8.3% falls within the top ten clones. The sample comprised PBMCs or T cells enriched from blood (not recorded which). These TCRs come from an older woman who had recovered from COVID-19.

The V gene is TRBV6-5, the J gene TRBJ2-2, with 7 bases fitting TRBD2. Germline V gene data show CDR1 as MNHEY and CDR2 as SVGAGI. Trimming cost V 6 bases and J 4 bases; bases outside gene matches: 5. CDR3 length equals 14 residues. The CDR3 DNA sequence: TGTGCCAGCAGGACTCCGGGGGGCACCGGGGAGCTGTTTTTT. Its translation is CASRTPGGTGELFF.

The CDR3 bases are TGTGCCAGCAGCCGGAACAGGGGAGCAACTAATGAAAAACTGTTTTTT. Protein sequence: CASSRNRGATNEKLFF. The J gene is TRBJ1-4, the V gene TRBV4-2; 7 nucleotides agree with TRBD1. The CDR3 runs 16 residues. J was trimmed by 0 bases and V by 4 bases; bases with no gene match: 5. The germline CDR1 and CDR2 sequences are LGHNA and YNFKEQ.

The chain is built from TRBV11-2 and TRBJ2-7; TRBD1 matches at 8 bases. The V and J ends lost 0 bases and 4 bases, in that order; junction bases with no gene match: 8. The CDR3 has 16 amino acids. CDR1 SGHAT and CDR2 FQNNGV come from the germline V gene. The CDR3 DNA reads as TGTGCCAGCAGCTTAGATTTGGGACAGGAGACTTACGAGCAGTACGTC. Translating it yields CASSLDLGQETYEQYV.

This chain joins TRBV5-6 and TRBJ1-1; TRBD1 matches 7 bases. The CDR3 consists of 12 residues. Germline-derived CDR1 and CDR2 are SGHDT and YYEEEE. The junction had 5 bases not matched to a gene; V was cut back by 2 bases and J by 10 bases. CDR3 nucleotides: TGTGCCAGCAGCTTAGAAAGGGGGCTAGCTTTCTTT. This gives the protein CASSLERGLAFF.

The CDR3 DNA follows: TGTGCCAGCAGTGACCTTTGGCGGGTGTACGAGCAGTACGTC. Amino acid sequence: CASSDLWRVYEQYV. The V gene is TRBV6-1, the J gene TRBJ2-7; D is perhaps TRBD2 (5 bases). Germline V gene lookup returns CDR1 MNHNS and CDR2 SASEGT. CDR3 length: 14 amino acids. The germline V and J ends were trimmed by 3 bases and 4 bases, with 13 bases remaining between them.

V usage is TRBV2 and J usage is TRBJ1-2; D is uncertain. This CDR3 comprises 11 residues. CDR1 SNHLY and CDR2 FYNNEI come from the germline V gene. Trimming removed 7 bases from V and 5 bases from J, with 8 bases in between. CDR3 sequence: CASILEYGYTF. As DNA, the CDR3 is TGTGCCAGCATTCTTGAGTATGGCTACACCTTC.

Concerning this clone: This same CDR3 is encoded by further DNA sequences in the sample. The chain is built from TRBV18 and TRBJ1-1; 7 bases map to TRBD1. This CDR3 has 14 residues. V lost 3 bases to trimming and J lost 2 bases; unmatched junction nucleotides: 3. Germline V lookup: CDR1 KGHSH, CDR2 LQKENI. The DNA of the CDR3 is TGTGCCAGCTCACCCGCAGGGGGAAACACTGAAGCTTTCTTT. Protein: CASSPAGGNTEAFF.

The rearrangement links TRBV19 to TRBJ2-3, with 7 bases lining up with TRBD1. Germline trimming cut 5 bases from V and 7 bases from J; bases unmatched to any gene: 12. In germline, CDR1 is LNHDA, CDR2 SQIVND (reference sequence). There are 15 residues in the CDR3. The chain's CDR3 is CASSQTTGRVNTQYF. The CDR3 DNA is TGTGCCAGTAGTCAAACGACAGGGCGGGTGAATACGCAGTATTTT.

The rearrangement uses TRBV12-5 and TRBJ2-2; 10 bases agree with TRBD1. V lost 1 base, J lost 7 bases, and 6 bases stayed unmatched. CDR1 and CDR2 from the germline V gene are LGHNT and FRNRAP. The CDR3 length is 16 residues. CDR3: CASGLGGQGPSGELFF. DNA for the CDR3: TGTGCTAGTGGTTTGGGGGGACAGGGGCCGAGCGGGGAGCTGTTTTTT.

CDR3 bases: TGTGCCAGCAGTCACTACAGGGTCTATAATTCACCCCTCCACTTT. Its translation: CASSHYRVYNSPLHF. The chain carries TRBV27 and TRBJ1-6; maybe TRBD1 (6 bases). The germline CDR1 and CDR2 sequences are MNHEY and SMNVEV (reference sequence). The CDR3 loop spans 15 amino acids. Deletions cut 5 bases from V and 3 bases from J, with 11 bases between.

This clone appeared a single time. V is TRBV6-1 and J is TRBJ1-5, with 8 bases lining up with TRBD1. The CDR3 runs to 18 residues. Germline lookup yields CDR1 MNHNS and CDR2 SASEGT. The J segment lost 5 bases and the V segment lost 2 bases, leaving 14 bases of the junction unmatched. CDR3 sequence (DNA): TGTGCCAGCAGTGAAAACTTTTGGTCAGGGGGCTTGGATCAGCCCCAGCATTTT. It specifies CASSENFWSGGLDQPQHF.

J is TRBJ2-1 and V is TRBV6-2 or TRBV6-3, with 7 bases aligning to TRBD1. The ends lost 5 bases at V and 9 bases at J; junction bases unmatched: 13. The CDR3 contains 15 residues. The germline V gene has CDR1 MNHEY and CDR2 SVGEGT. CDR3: CASSVRTGTRIEQFF. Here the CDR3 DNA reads TGTGCCAGCAGTGTTAGGACAGGTACACGGATTGAGCAGTTCTTC.

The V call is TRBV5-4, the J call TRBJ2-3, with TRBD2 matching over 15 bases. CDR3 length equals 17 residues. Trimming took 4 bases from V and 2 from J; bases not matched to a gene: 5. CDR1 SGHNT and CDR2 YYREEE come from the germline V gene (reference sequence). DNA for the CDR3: TGTGCCAGCAGCACGGGACTAGCGGGGGGTGACACAGATACGCAGTATTTT. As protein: CASSTGLAGGDTDTQYF.

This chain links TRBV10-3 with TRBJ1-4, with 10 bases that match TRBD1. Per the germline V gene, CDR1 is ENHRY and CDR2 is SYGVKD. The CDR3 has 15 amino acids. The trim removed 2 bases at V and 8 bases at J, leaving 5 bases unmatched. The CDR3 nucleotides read TGTGCCATCAGTGAGCCAAGGACAGGGGGAGAAAAACTGTTTTTT. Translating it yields CAISEPRTGGEKLFF.

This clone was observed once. The CDR3 region has the DNA TGCAGTGCCATGACAGGAGATGGCTACACCTTC. Its protein is CSAMTGDGYTF. V and J are TRBV20-1 and TRBJ1-2, with TRBD1 as a possible D gene (6 bases). Germline V CDR1 and CDR2: DFQATT, SNEGSKA (reference sequence). The length of the CDR3 is 11 residues. Trimming removed 6 bases at V and 6 bases at J, with 11 bases between.

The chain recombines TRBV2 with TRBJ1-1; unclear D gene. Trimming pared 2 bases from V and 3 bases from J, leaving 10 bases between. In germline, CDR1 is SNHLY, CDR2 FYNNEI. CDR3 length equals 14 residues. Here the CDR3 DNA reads TGTGCCAGCAGTGAAAACGGCGGGGACACTGAAGCTTTCTTT. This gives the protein CASSENGGDTEAFF.

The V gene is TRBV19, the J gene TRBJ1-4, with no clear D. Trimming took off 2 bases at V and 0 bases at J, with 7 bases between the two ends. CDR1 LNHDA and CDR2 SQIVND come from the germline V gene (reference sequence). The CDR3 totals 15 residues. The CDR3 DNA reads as TGTGCCAGTAGTATACAGCGACCAACTAATGAAAAACTGTTTTTT. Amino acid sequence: CASSIQRPTNEKLFF.